Detailed here is one T cell receptor (beta chain). Germline CDR1 and CDR2: SEHNR and FQNEAQ (reference sequence). V gave up 4 bases and J gave up 2 bases, with 8 bases separating them. The CDR3 contains 13 residues. This sample is part of a study of OX40 agonist ivuxolimab in advanced cancers. As for the study in general: Three patients got partial responses; one had hepatocellular carcinoma and two had cutaneous melanoma.

Produced via immunoSEQ multiplex PCR; TCRdb's table is partial and in-frame only. The sample carries about 70,000 clones, 80% to 95% recorded once. This TCR was recovered from an adult with an advanced solid tumor such as melanoma, head and neck, liver or kidney cancer. Sequencing was performed on CD4+ or CD8+ T cells sorted from blood, taken in a trial of the OX40 agonist ivuxolimab. J is TRBJ1-2 and V is TRBV7-9; no reliable D call. The CDR3 sequence: CASSYAANYGYTF. The CDR3 nucleotides are TGTGCCAGCAGCTATGCAGCCAACTATGGCTACACCTTC.